The 28 T cell receptor beta chains below all came from one sample that was sequenced in a study of cytomegalovirus exposure and HLA in healthy donors. The primer mix had 60 Vbeta and 13 Jbeta primers. Libraries were prepared by immunoSEQ multiplex PCR; TCRdb keeps only in-frame clonotypes and omits some of them. The data contain 200,000 to 300,000 clones, around four fifths of them singletons. Sequenced input: PBMCs. The receptors were sampled from a woman aged 40 to 50 in good health and CMV-seropositive.

The chain joins TRBV11-2 to TRBJ2-7; TRBD2 matches 7 bases. Looked up from germline, CDR1 is SGHAT and CDR2 is FQNNGV. The CDR3 consists of 15 residues. V was clipped by 2 bases and J by 3 bases; unmatched bases: 7. CDR3 protein: CASSLLAERFYEQYF. The CDR3, as DNA: TGTGCCAGCAGCTTACTAGCGGAGCGATTCTACGAGCAGTACTTC.

The chain has TRBV5-6 and TRBJ2-2; a weak D match, TRBD1 (5 bases). Between the trimmed V and J ends, which lost 2 bases and 6 bases, there was a span of 14 bases. Germline V gives CDR1 SGHDT, CDR2 YYEEEE. The CDR3 consists of 15 residues. The CDR3 DNA is TGTGCCAGCAGCTTCTTTGACAGTCCTTCCGGGGAGCTGTTTTTT. Its translation: CASSFFDSPSGELFF.

The J gene is TRBJ2-3, the V gene TRBV5-1; D perhaps matches TRBD2 (6 bases). V lost 6 bases to trimming and J lost 4 bases, with 12 bases between them. CDR1 SGHRS and CDR2 YFSETQ come from the germline V gene. This CDR3 comprises 13 residues. The CDR3 bases are TGCGCCAGCATGGGCGGGAACCCAGATACGCAGTATTTT. Translation gives CASMGGNPDTQYF.

This clone appeared a single time. Its ends do not fully match the called genes, so a read error is possible. The chain couples TRBV7-9 to TRBJ1-1; D is ambiguous. The germline CDR1 and CDR2 sequences are SEHNR and FQNEAQ (reference sequence). The CDR3 is made up of 12 amino acids. The CDR3 loop is CASSLAHTEAFF. In DNA, the CDR3 is TGTGCCAGCAGCTTAGCGCACACAGAAGCTTTCTTT.

The chain links TRBV7-2 to TRBJ1-4; 7 bases align to TRBD1. CDR3 size: 16 residues. J lost 7 bases, V lost 5 bases, and 13 bases had no gene match. Germline values: CDR1 SGHTA, CDR2 FQGNSA. The CDR3 sequence: CASSEPNRGRGEKLFF. CDR3 sequence (DNA): TGTGCCAGCAGCGAGCCGAACAGGGGCCGAGGTGAAAAACTGTTTTTT.

The gene calls are TRBV5-6 and TRBJ1-2; D not resolved. Germline V gene sequence: CDR1 SGHDT, CDR2 YYEEEE. The CDR3 runs 12 residues. V lost 3 bases and J 4 bases, leaving 7 bases between the germline ends. The CDR3 spells CASSSPGYGYTF. The CDR3 bases are TGTGCCAGCAGCTCCCCAGGCTATGGCTACACCTTC.

The chain is built from TRBV6-5 and TRBJ2-7; 8 nucleotides line up with TRBD2. This CDR3 is built from 15 residues. Germline V gives CDR1 MNHEY, CDR2 SVGAGI. V was pared by 4 bases and J by 3 bases, with 8 bases of the junction left unmatched. CDR3 amino acids: CASSSSGRSNYEQYF. In DNA form, the CDR3 reads TGTGCCAGCAGTTCCAGCGGGAGATCCAACTACGAGCAGTACTTC.

The genes are TRBV4-3 and TRBJ2-7; 10 positions agree with TRBD2. V dropped 4 bases and J dropped 2; count of bases not matched to a gene: 5. CDR3 length: 15 residues. From germline, CDR1 is LGHNA and CDR2 YSLEER. Here the CDR3 reads CASSLGLALTYEQYF. The DNA for the CDR3 is TGCGCCAGCAGCCTGGGACTAGCGCTCACCTACGAGCAGTACTTC.

The chain employs TRBV7-9 and TRBJ2-1, with 8 bases identical to TRBD1. V lost 5 bases, J lost 2 bases, and 5 bases stayed unmatched. This CDR3 has 15 residues. The V gene's germline CDR1 is SEHNR and CDR2 FQNEAQ (reference sequence). The CDR3 coding sequence is TGTGCCAGCAGCACCGGACAGGGCACCTACAATGAGCAGTTCTTC. Protein sequence: CASSTGQGTYNEQFF.

The rearrangement uses TRBV5-1 and TRBJ2-1; TRBD1 might be the D (6 bases). CDR1 SGHRS and CDR2 YFSETQ come from the germline V gene. Trimming left V 0 bases short and J 0 bases short, with 7 bases between. CDR3 length: 15 residues. This chain's CDR3 is CASSLDRASYNEQFF. CDR3 DNA: TGCGCCAGCAGCTTGGACAGGGCCTCCTACAATGAGCAGTTCTTC.

The count of this clone is one. The J gene is TRBJ1-4, the V gene TRBV4-2; a weak D match, TRBD1 (6 bases). This CDR3 region has 17 residues. Between the trimmed V and J ends, which lost 1 base and 6 bases, there was a span of 18 bases. Per germline, CDR1 LGHNA and CDR2 YNFKEQ. CDR3 protein: CASSQGARGGHYEKLFF. As DNA, the CDR3 is TGTGCCAGCAGCCAAGGCGCGAGGGGGGGCCACTATGAAAAACTGTTTTTT.

The CDR3 DNA reads as TGCGCCAGCAGCTTGGAAGGGGGAAGAAACAATGAGCAGTTCTTC. It translates to CASSLEGGRNNEQFF. The chain has TRBV5-1 and TRBJ2-1; TRBD1 might be the D (6 bases). Trimming removed 0 bases at V and 5 bases at J, with 12 bases between. CDR3 length: 15 residues. Looked up from germline, CDR1 is SGHRS and CDR2 is YFSETQ.

This sequence joins TRBV11-2 and TRBJ1-6; TRBD1 might be the D (5 bases). Germline CDR1 reads SGHAT; CDR2 reads FQNNGV. The V end was cut by 5 bases, the J end by 7 bases, with 9 bases between. The length of the CDR3 is 13 residues. CDR3 region: CASSGGANSPLHF. The DNA for the CDR3 is TGTGCCAGCAGCGGCGGGGCAAATTCACCCCTCCACTTT. The whole variable domain, filled in from reference TRBV11-2 and TRBJ1-6, reads EAGVAQSPRYKIIEKRQSVAFWCNPISGHATLYWYQQILGQGPKLLIQFQNNGVVDDSQLPKDRFSAERLKGVDSTLKIQPAKLEDSAVYLCASSGGANSPLHFGNGTRLTVT.

The V call is TRBV5-6, the J call TRBJ1-5; D not resolved. With 4 bases removed from V and 4 bases from J, the gap between germline ends came to 9 bases. The CDR3 length is 13 residues. Per germline, CDR1 SGHDT and CDR2 YYEEEE. In nucleotides, the CDR3 is TGTGCCAGCAGCAGGGAGCGTAATCAGCCCCAGCATTTT. Its protein is CASSRERNQPQHF.

This chain uses TRBV5-1 with TRBJ2-5, with 8 bases matching TRBD2. Germline trimming cut 0 bases from V and 3 bases from J; bases unmatched to any gene: 7. The CDR3 runs to 16 residues. CDR1 is SGHRS and CDR2 is YFSETQ in the germline V gene. CDR3 coding DNA: TGCGCCAGCAGCTTGGCCGGGGATAGCGGGAAAGAGACCCAGTACTTC. Translating gives CASSLAGDSGKETQYF.

The chain is built from TRBV19 and TRBJ2-3, with a possible D match to TRBD2 (5 bases). The CDR3 consists of 16 residues. Germline assignment: CDR1 LNHDA and CDR2 SQIVND (reference sequence). Trimming removed 6 bases from V and 0 bases from J, with 16 bases in between. The CDR3 sequence: CASRAGLMTSTDTQYF. The CDR3 nucleotides are TGTGCCAGTAGGGCGGGCCTCATGACTAGCACAGATACGCAGTATTTT. Full variable domain (missing parts from reference TRBV19 and TRBJ2-3): DGGITQSPKYLFRKEGQNVTLSCEQNLNHDAMYWYRQDPGQGLRLIYYSQIVNDFQKGDIAEGYSVSREKKESFPLTVTSAQKNPTAFYLCASRAGLMTSTDTQYFGPGTRLTVL.

This clone was detected only a few times. J is TRBJ1-3 and V is TRBV18; D is undetermined. Germline-derived CDR1 and CDR2 are KGHSH and LQKENI. V was trimmed by 4 bases and J by 0 bases, leaving 10 bases between them. This CDR3 is 15 amino acids long. This chain's CDR3 is CASSRSGLSGNTIYF. The CDR3 coding sequence is TGTGCCAGCTCACGCTCAGGTCTCTCTGGAAACACCATATATTTT.

This rearrangement joins TRBV15 to TRBJ2-3; 7 bases line up with TRBD2. This CDR3 spans 19 amino acids. Per the germline V gene, CDR1 is LNHNV and CDR2 is YYDKDF (reference sequence). V gave up 0 bases and J gave up 0 bases; unmatched junction bases: 12. CDR3 sequence (DNA): TGTGCCACCAGCAGAGATCGGAATTGGGAGGGATCTAGCACAGATACGCAGTATTTT. This gives the protein CATSRDRNWEGSSTDTQYF.

This chain connects TRBV7-3 to TRBJ2-2; 14 bases are shared with TRBD2. CDR3 length equals 18 residues. Germline lookup yields CDR1 SGHTA and CDR2 FQGTGA. V shed 5 bases and J 3 bases; nucleotides not matched to a gene: 8. The CDR3 coding sequence is TGTGCCAGCAGCCTCCGACTAGCGGGAGGGCTGCACACCGGGGAGCTGTTTTTT. Translating it yields CASSLRLAGGLHTGELFF.

This rearrangement joins TRBV7-2 to TRBJ2-4, with TRBD2 matching over 12 bases. The CDR3 has 16 residues. Germline V CDR1 and CDR2: SGHTA, FQGNSA. After removal of 5 bases from V and 6 bases from J, the junction contained 8 bases not matched to a gene. The CDR3, as DNA: TGTGCCAGCAGCCAAACTTCGACTAGCGGGAGAAACATTCAGTACTTC. It is translated as CASSQTSTSGRNIQYF.

This clone was observed a single time. The chain joins TRBV7-8 to TRBJ2-1, with D perhaps TRBD2 (5 bases). CDR1 SGHVS and CDR2 FQNEAQ come from the germline V gene. V was shortened by 4 bases and J by 5 bases, with 15 bases between the two germline ends. The length of the CDR3 is 15 residues. CDR3 bases: TGTGCCAGCAGCTCCCAGGCGGGTACCGACAATGAGCAGTTCTTC. This encodes CASSSQAGTDNEQFF.

The genes are TRBV28 and TRBJ1-1, with 8 bases lining up with TRBD1. Germline V gives CDR1 MDHEN, CDR2 SYDVKM. The CDR3 length is 15 residues. V lost 7 bases, J lost 4 bases, and 11 bases stayed unmatched. In DNA form, the CDR3 reads TGTGCCAGCACCTTCCAGGGGGCCGGGGTCACTGAAGCTTTCTTT. Translation gives CASTFQGAGVTEAFF.

The V and J genes are TRBV11-2 and TRBJ1-2; 10 bases line up with TRBD1. Germline V gives CDR1 SGHAT, CDR2 FQNNGV. V lost 4 bases to trimming and J lost 5 bases; unmatched junction nucleotides: 13. The CDR3 is made up of 17 amino acids. DNA of the CDR3: TGTGCCAGCAGCTCGCGGAATTCCGGGACAGGGGAGTATGGCTACACCTTC. It yields the protein CASSSRNSGTGEYGYTF.

The chain joins TRBV19 to TRBJ1-1, with a weak D call TRBD1 (5 bases). There are 13 residues in the CDR3. V lost 9 bases, J lost 5 bases, and 16 bases lay in between. Germline CDR1 LNHDA, CDR2 SQIVND (reference sequence). The CDR3 DNA reads TGTGCCAGCTACGGACACTGGGAAACTGAAGCTTTCTTT. This translates into CASYGHWETEAFF.

The chain joins TRBV28 to TRBJ1-1, with 7 bases aligning to TRBD1. This CDR3 is built from 13 residues. Germline V gene lookup returns CDR1 MDHEN and CDR2 SYDVKM. V gave up 2 bases and J gave up 7 bases; unmatched junction bases: 4. The CDR3 here is CASSLAGQNEAFF. CDR3 bases: TGTGCCAGCAGTTTAGCGGGACAGAATGAAGCTTTCTTT.

This CDR3 is CASSLRWLAGDNEQFF. CDR3 DNA sequence: TGTGCCAGCAGTTTACGGTGGCTAGCGGGAGACAATGAGCAGTTCTTC. The gene calls are TRBV27 and TRBJ2-1; TRBD2 matches at 10 bases. V lost 2 bases and J lost 5; bases outside the gene matches: 6. Germline CDR1 reads MNHEY; CDR2 reads SMNVEV (reference sequence). CDR3 length: 16 amino acids.

The chain is built from TRBV9 and TRBJ2-3, with 12 bases aligning to TRBD2. V shed 3 bases and J 7 bases; nucleotides not matched to a gene: 6. The CDR3 runs 15 residues. Germline CDR1 is SGDLS and CDR2 is YYNGEE. Here the CDR3 reads CASSATSGSENTQYF. The CDR3 DNA follows: TGTGCCAGCAGCGCGACTAGCGGGAGTGAAAATACGCAGTATTTT.

The chain uses TRBV10-3 and TRBJ2-6, with 14 nucleotides matching TRBD2. Germline assignment: CDR1 ENHRY and CDR2 SYGVKD. The V and J ends lost 3 bases and 2 bases, in that order; junction bases with no gene match: 3. The CDR3 consists of 18 residues. This chain's CDR3 is CAISDKGLAGAGANVLTF. The CDR3 DNA reads TGTGCCATCAGTGATAAGGGACTAGCGGGAGCTGGGGCCAACGTCCTGACTTTC.